The 23 T cell receptor beta chains below come from one sample, sequenced in a study of CD8 T cells in Susac syndrome. With random hexamers, reverse transcription was performed on 0.5 to 1 ug of RNA. TCRdb reprocessed the immunoSEQ multiplex PCR reads via MiXCR and lists one record per CDR3 protein. The sample contains over 150,000 distinct CDR3 sequences, 90% to 96% of which appear only once. Sequences were obtained from CD4+ T cells from PBMCs. Receptors originate from a human donor with Susac syndrome.

This chain connects TRBV15 to TRBJ2-1; 14 nucleotides match TRBD2. Per germline, CDR1 LNHNV and CDR2 YYDKDF (reference sequence). This CDR3 comprises 15 residues. V lost 4 bases and J lost 12; bases outside the gene matches: 8. The CDR3 spells CATSTGLAGGRGQFF. In DNA, the CDR3 is TGTGCCACCAGCACAGGACTAGCGGGAGGTAGGGGGCAGTTCTTC.

The V call is TRBV30, the J call TRBJ2-6, with 7 bases matching TRBD1. CDR3 length equals 13 residues. Germline CDR1 is GTSNPN and CDR2 is SVGIG (reference sequence). The CDR3 protein is CALTGAGANVLTF. CDR3 coding DNA: TGTGCACTAACAGGGGCTGGGGCCAACGTCCTGACTTTC.

This clonotype was detected only once. The rearrangement uses TRBV29-1 and TRBJ2-1, with 7 bases aligning to TRBD2. This CDR3 region has 13 residues. V was clipped by 3 bases and J by 10 bases; unmatched bases: 9. Germline V CDR1 and CDR2: SQVTM, ANQGSEA. CDR3 protein: CSVDQRGGREQFF. The CDR3 region has the DNA TGCAGCGTTGACCAGCGAGGCGGGAGAGAGCAGTTCTTC.

The rearrangement links TRBV13 to TRBJ2-5, with 7 positions matching TRBD2. Unmatched junction bases numbered 2, after V lost 4 bases and J lost 9 bases. The CDR3 is 11 amino acids. The germline V gene encodes CDR1 PRHDT and CDR2 FYEKMQ (reference sequence). The CDR3 loop reads CASSSRGAQYF. The CDR3 DNA sequence: TGTGCCAGCAGCTCCCGGGGGGCCCAGTACTTC. Variable domain in full (rest from reference TRBV13 and TRBJ2-5): AAGVIQSPRHLIKEKRETATLKCYPIPRHDTVYWYQQGPGQDPQFLISFYEKMQSDKGSIPDRFSAQQFSDYHSELNMSSLELGDSALYFCASSSRGAQYFGPGTRLLVL.

The chain is built from TRBV20-1 and TRBJ2-1; D could derive from TRBD1 or TRBD2 (5 bases each). The V gene's germline CDR1 is DFQATT and CDR2 SNEGSKA (reference sequence). The CDR3 contains 14 residues. The V end lost 4 bases, the J end lost 10 bases, and 20 bases lay between the germline ends. In nucleotides, the CDR3 is TGCAGTGCTACCTTATCGGGACCAAGCCCGGAGCAGTTCTTC. The encoded protein is CSATLSGPSPEQFF.

This clonotype appeared a single time. The chain uses TRBV4-3 and TRBJ2-6; TRBD1 might be the D (7 bases). The CDR3 sequence is 16 residues long. V lost 4 bases, J lost 2 bases, and 12 bases lay in between. Germline lookup yields CDR1 LGHNA and CDR2 YSLEER. The CDR3 DNA reads TGCGCCAGCAGCCGAGGGGGCGGGGCTGGGGCCAACGTCCTGACTTTC. It translates to CASSRGGGAGANVLTF.

This rearrangement joins TRBV7-2 to TRBJ2-5; 12 bases match TRBD2. CDR1 is SGHTA and CDR2 is FQGNSA in the germline V gene. The CDR3 consists of 15 residues. Trimming cost V 2 bases and J 5 bases; bases outside gene matches: 3. The CDR3 reads CASSLWLAGGETQYF. The CDR3 DNA is TGTGCCAGCAGCTTATGGCTAGCGGGAGGGGAGACCCAGTACTTC.

V and J are TRBV6-1 and TRBJ2-6; no clear D. Germline loops: CDR1 MNHNS, CDR2 SASEGT. The V end lost 5 bases, the J end lost 1 base, and 6 bases lay between the germline ends. The length of the CDR3 is 14 residues. The CDR3 sequence: CASSLASGANVLTF. As DNA, the CDR3 is TGTGCCAGCAGTTTGGCATCTGGGGCCAACGTCCTGACTTTC.

This rearrangement joins TRBV5-6 to TRBJ2-3; TRBD1 aligns across 8 bases. CDR3 length equals 17 residues. After removal of 5 bases from V and 2 bases from J, the junction contained 13 bases not matched to a gene. Germline CDR1 SGHDT, CDR2 YYEEEE. The CDR3 DNA reads TGTGCCAGCAGGTCGGTCTTCAGGGGGCAATTCACAGATACGCAGTATTTT. This codes for CASRSVFRGQFTDTQYF. Based on the CDR3 plus reference TRBV5-6 and TRBJ2-3, the full variable domain is DAGVTQSPTHLIKTRGQQVTLRCSPKSGHDTVSWYQQALGQGPQFIFQYYEEEERQRGNFPDRFSGHQFPNYSSELNVNALLLGDSALYLCASRSVFRGQFTDTQYFGPGTRLTVL.

The V and J genes are TRBV30 and TRBJ2-1; 10 bases map to TRBD2. V shed 2 bases and J 4 bases; nucleotides not matched to a gene: 5. Looked up from germline, CDR1 is GTSNPN and CDR2 is SVGIG (reference sequence). CDR3 length: 15 residues. The CDR3 coding sequence is TGTGCCTGGAGTTTGGGGACTAGCGAATACAATGAGCAGTTCTTC. Protein sequence: CAWSLGTSEYNEQFF.

A single count supports this clonotype. Here the CDR3 reads CSVRRGPGGELFF. The CDR3 region has the DNA TGCAGCGTTCGGAGGGGGCCGGGCGGGGAGCTGTTTTTT. This sequence joins TRBV29-1 and TRBJ2-2, with D possibly matching TRBD1 (7 bases). Germline V gives CDR1 SQVTM, CDR2 ANQGSEA. V gave up 5 bases and J gave up 7 bases, with 14 bases separating them. The CDR3 spans 13 residues.

This chain joins TRBV7-9 and TRBJ1-3; D uncertain. The germline V and J ends were trimmed by 7 bases and 0 bases, with 7 bases remaining between them. Germline V gene lookup returns CDR1 SEHNR and CDR2 FQNEAQ (reference sequence). This CDR3 has 13 residues. CDR3 bases: TGTGCCAGCATAGAAAGCTCTGGAAACACCATATATTTT. It is translated as CASIESSGNTIYF.

The J gene is TRBJ2-5, the V gene TRBV7-2; TRBD1 is a possible D gene (6 bases). Germline loops: CDR1 SGHTA, CDR2 FQGNSA. The V end was cut by 5 bases, the J end by 8 bases, with 12 bases between. CDR3 length: 12 amino acids. The DNA for the CDR3 is TGTGCCAGCAGCACGGACAGCGCTACCCAGTACTTC. Translated, it gives CASSTDSATQYF.

The V and J genes are TRBV20-1 and TRBJ2-1, with a tentative D call TRBD2 (5 bases). Trimming removed 3 bases at V and 3 bases at J, with 12 bases between. The CDR3 sequence is 14 residues long. Germline CDR1 is DFQATT and CDR2 is SNEGSKA (reference sequence). The CDR3 coding sequence is TGCAGTGCTAGGGAACTAGTATACTACAATGAGCAGTTCTTC. Encoded protein: CSARELVYYNEQFF.

The chain carries TRBV5-4 and TRBJ2-1; 8 nucleotides match TRBD2. The CDR3 runs to 14 residues. J gave up 7 bases and V 2 bases, and 5 bases lay outside the gene matches. The germline V gene has CDR1 SGHNT and CDR2 YYREEE (reference sequence). The chain's CDR3 is CASSFPGLGNEQFF. DNA for the CDR3: TGTGCCAGCAGCTTCCCGGGACTAGGGAATGAGCAGTTCTTC.

This chain joins TRBV6-5 and TRBJ1-1; D is uncertain. This CDR3 region has 12 residues. V was trimmed by 6 bases and J by 1 base, leaving 6 bases between them. Germline V gives CDR1 MNHEY, CDR2 SVGAGI. CDR3 sequence: CASRDPNTEAFF. The CDR3 DNA reads as TGTGCCAGCAGAGACCCGAACACTGAAGCTTTCTTT.

J is TRBJ2-7 and V is TRBV12-3 or TRBV12-4; 12 bases agree with TRBD1. V trimming: 7 bases; J trimming: 7 bases; junction bases outside the gene matches: 8. This CDR3 is 14 amino acids long. Written as DNA, the CDR3 is TGTGCCAGCACCTGGGGGACAGGGGGCTTGGAGCAGTACTTC. Amino acid sequence: CASTWGTGGLEQYF.

The chain joins TRBV18 to TRBJ1-3, with D unclear. The CDR3 runs 11 residues. V dropped 3 bases and J dropped 4 bases, with 1 base sitting between them. Germline loops: CDR1 KGHSH, CDR2 LQKENI. The DNA for the CDR3 is TGTGCCAGCTCACCCGGAAACACCATATATTTT. Encoded protein: CASSPGNTIYF. The full variable domain, its missing parts supplied by reference TRBV18 and TRBJ1-3, is NAGVMQNPRHLVRRRGQEARLRCSPMKGHSHVYWYRQLPEEGLKFMVYLQKENIIDESGMPKERFSAEFPKEGPSILRIQQVVRGDSAAYFCASSPGNTIYFGEGSWLTVV.

J is TRBJ2-1 and V is TRBV12-3 or TRBV12-4; 12 bases agree with TRBD2. This CDR3 is 15 amino acids long. J lost 7 bases, V lost 3 bases, and 4 bases had no gene match. The CDR3 DNA is TGTGCCAGCAGTTTGGCGACTAGCGGGAGTAATGAGCAGTTCTTC. This gives the protein CASSLATSGSNEQFF.

This chain joins TRBV5-6 and TRBJ2-5; maybe TRBD1 (6 bases). The germline CDR1 and CDR2 sequences are SGHDT and YYEEEE. The CDR3 totals 15 residues. V lost 0 bases and J lost 2, with 11 bases in between. DNA of the CDR3: TGTGCCAGCAGCTTGGCAGGGGCCGGACAAGAGACCCAGTACTTC. Protein: CASSLAGAGQETQYF.

The chain is built from TRBV7-9 and TRBJ2-7; 8 bases fit TRBD1. The trim removed 3 bases at V and 4 bases at J, leaving 5 bases unmatched. The CDR3 length is 14 residues. Germline V gene lookup returns CDR1 SEHNR and CDR2 FQNEAQ (reference sequence). CDR3 residues: CASSLGTGRYEQYF. In DNA form, the CDR3 reads TGTGCCAGCAGCTTGGGGACAGGAAGGTACGAGCAGTACTTC.

V is TRBV3-1 and J is TRBJ1-6; 8 positions match TRBD1. The CDR3 is made up of 16 amino acids. V gave up 4 bases and J gave up 5 bases; unmatched junction bases: 7. Looked up from germline, CDR1 is LGHDT and CDR2 is YNNKEL (reference sequence). The CDR3 sequence is CASSLWTGQNNSPLHF. The CDR3 DNA is TGTGCCAGCAGCCTTTGGACAGGGCAAAATAATTCACCCCTCCACTTT.

The chain uses TRBV9 and TRBJ2-3, with 7 nucleotides matching TRBD2. V was pared by 0 bases and J by 4 bases, with 11 bases of the junction left unmatched. Germline values: CDR1 SGDLS, CDR2 YYNGEE. CDR3 size: 17 residues. Here the CDR3 DNA reads TGTGCCAGCAGCGTAGCCCCAGTGCGGGGGAGGTCAGATACGCAGTATTTT. Protein sequence: CASSVAPVRGRSDTQYF.